The rows below give T cell receptor beta chains drawn from one sample of a study of shared clonotypes between healthy human individuals. Sequencing used immunoSEQ multiplex PCR; TCRdb keeps in-frame clones, though not all of them. The sample has approximately 980,000 clones; over 60% are singletons. Sequences were obtained from memory CD4+ T cells sorted from blood. Receptors originate from a young man in good health. CDR3s include the opening cysteine and the closing phenylalanine or tryptophan. Fields, in order: D gene, clone size, V gene, J gene, CDR3 DNA, CDR3 protein. D genes are given only for firm matches. The size of a clone is reported for some rows only, either as once, few or many, or as a class for expanded clones.

d_gene: TRBD2
abundance: NA
v_gene: TRBV29-1
j_gene: TRBJ2-2
CDR3nt: TGCAGCGTCGCGGACAGGCTAGCGGGGGGCACCGGGGAGCTGTTTTTT
CDR3aa: CSVADRLAGGTGELFF

d_gene: NA
abundance: few
v_gene: TRBV10-3
j_gene: TRBJ1-1
CDR3nt: TGTGCCATCACTCTTTCCCCAGGGAACTATGAAGCTTTCTTT
CDR3aa: CAITLSPGNYEAFF

d_gene: NA
abundance: NA
v_gene: TRBV11-2
j_gene: TRBJ2-2
CDR3nt: TGTGCCAGCAGCTTAGTTCTGGTCGGAGCCGGGGAGCTGTTTTTT
CDR3aa: CASSLVLVGAGELFF

d_gene: TRBD2
abundance: once
v_gene: TRBV5-1
j_gene: TRBJ2-2
CDR3nt: TGCGCCAGCAGCCGGAGCGGGGACAACACCGGGGAGCTGTTTTTT
CDR3aa: CASSRSGDNTGELFF

d_gene: NA
abundance: few
v_gene: TRBV7-8
j_gene: TRBJ1-2
CDR3nt: TGTGCCAGCAGCCTGGGACAAAACTATGGCTACACCTTC
CDR3aa: CASSLGQNYGYTF

d_gene: NA
abundance: NA
v_gene: TRBV18
j_gene: TRBJ1-1
CDR3nt: TGTGCCAGCTCACCATCGGACAAGAACACTGAAGCTTTCTTT
CDR3aa: CASSPSDKNTEAFF

d_gene: TRBD2
abundance: NA
v_gene: TRBV5-4
j_gene: TRBJ2-3
CDR3nt: TGTGCCAGCAGCCAGGACGGGGGGGCCACAGATACGCAGTATTTT
CDR3aa: CASSQDGGATDTQYF

d_gene: NA
abundance: NA
v_gene: TRBV29-1
j_gene: TRBJ1-1
CDR3nt: TGCAGCGTTGTGGAAGGCGGAACTGAAGCTTTCTTT
CDR3aa: CSVVEGGTEAFF

d_gene: NA
abundance: NA
v_gene: TRBV18
j_gene: TRBJ1-6
CDR3nt: TGTGCCAGCTCGCGAAATCCGGGACACTATAATTCACCCCTCCACTTT
CDR3aa: CASSRNPGHYNSPLHF

d_gene: NA
abundance: once
v_gene: TRBV6-1
j_gene: TRBJ2-6
CDR3nt: TGTGCCGGATCTTCCTCTGGGGCCAACGTCCTGACTTTC
CDR3aa: CAGSSSGANVLTF

d_gene: NA
abundance: NA
v_gene: TRBV7-2
j_gene: TRBJ1-1
CDR3nt: TGTGCCAGCAGCCCACGATATGGGACGGCTGAAGCTTTCTTT
CDR3aa: CASSPRYGTAEAFF

d_gene: TRBD1
abundance: NA
v_gene: TRBV18
j_gene: TRBJ1-1
CDR3nt: TGTGCCAGCTCACCACCCGACAGGGTGTTAGGAGCTTTCTTT
CDR3aa: CASSPPDRVLGAFF

d_gene: NA
abundance: NA
v_gene: TRBV5-4
j_gene: TRBJ1-6
CDR3nt: TGTGCCAGCAGCTTGGGGGGGGCTGGATCACCCCTCCACTTT
CDR3aa: CASSLGGAGSPLHF

d_gene: TRBD2
abundance: NA
v_gene: TRBV7-2
j_gene: TRBJ2-1
CDR3nt: TGTGCCAGCAGCTTATTTGGTGGCAGCGGGAGATACTTGGACAATGAGCAGTTCTTC
CDR3aa: CASSLFGGSGRYLDNEQFF

d_gene: TRBD1
abundance: NA
v_gene: TRBV29-1
j_gene: TRBJ2-7
CDR3nt: TGCAGCGCTAAGGGACAGGGGTTTTACGAGCAGTACTTC
CDR3aa: CSAKGQGFYEQYF

d_gene: NA
abundance: NA
v_gene: TRBV4-2
j_gene: TRBJ2-7
CDR3nt: TGTGCCAGCAGCCAAGGCGGGAATTCCGTCGAGCAGTACTTC
CDR3aa: CASSQGGNSVEQYF

d_gene: NA
abundance: NA
v_gene: TRBV10-3
j_gene: TRBJ2-7
CDR3nt: TGTGCCATCAGTGACCCGTCATTTAAGTCCTACGAGCAGTACTTC
CDR3aa: CAISDPSFKSYEQYF

d_gene: NA
abundance: few
v_gene: TRBV10-2
j_gene: TRBJ2-7
CDR3nt: TGCGCCAGCGGGTCCCAATACGAGCAGTACTTC
CDR3aa: CASGSQYEQYF

d_gene: NA
abundance: NA
v_gene: TRBV5-6
j_gene: TRBJ2-5
CDR3nt: TGTGCCAGCAGCTTGCGAGTGGGTGAGACCCAGTACTTC
CDR3aa: CASSLRVGETQYF

d_gene: NA
abundance: NA
v_gene: TRBV30
j_gene: TRBJ1-4
CDR3nt: TGTGCCTGGGCTCTTTTTAATGAAAAACTGTTTTTT
CDR3aa: CAWALFNEKLFF

d_gene: NA
abundance: NA
v_gene: TRBV7-6
j_gene: TRBJ2-1
CDR3nt: TGTGCCAGCAGCCTTAGATCCCGTGGTGAGCAGTTCTTC
CDR3aa: CASSLRSRGEQFF

d_gene: NA
abundance: NA
v_gene: TRBV18
j_gene: TRBJ2-1
CDR3nt: TGTGCCAGCTCACCACCGTCGGGGTCTACTTCGGATGAGCAGTTCTTC
CDR3aa: CASSPPSGSTSDEQFF

d_gene: TRBD1
abundance: once
v_gene: TRBV29-1
j_gene: TRBJ2-7
CDR3nt: TGCAGCGTGGGCCCAGGGGGCGTGGGATACGAGCAGTACTTC
CDR3aa: CSVGPGGVGYEQYF

d_gene: NA
abundance: NA
v_gene: TRBV2
j_gene: TRBJ1-6
CDR3nt: TGTGCCAGCGCCCGGTTGGGTCGCACCCTCCACTTT
CDR3aa: CASARLGRTLHF

d_gene: NA
abundance: once
v_gene: TRBV5-1
j_gene: TRBJ1-4
CDR3nt: TGCGCCAGCAGCTTGGATGCCAGAAACCCAACTAATGAAAAACTGTTTTTT
CDR3aa: CASSLDARNPTNEKLFF

d_gene: NA
abundance: NA
v_gene: TRBV28
j_gene: TRBJ2-7
CDR3nt: TGTGCCAGCAGTTTAGGAGGGGTCGGCGAGCAGTACTTC
CDR3aa: CASSLGGVGEQYF

d_gene: TRBD2
abundance: NA
v_gene: TRBV18
j_gene: TRBJ2-7
CDR3nt: TGTGCCAGCTCCCTCGTTGGGGGGGTCGAAGAGCAGTACTTC
CDR3aa: CASSLVGGVEEQYF

d_gene: TRBD1
abundance: NA
v_gene: TRBV5-1
j_gene: TRBJ1-3
CDR3nt: TGCGCCAGCAGCGTGACAGGGTCTGGAAACACCATATATTTT
CDR3aa: CASSVTGSGNTIYF

d_gene: NA
abundance: NA
v_gene: TRBV28
j_gene: TRBJ1-2
CDR3nt: TGTGCCAGCAGTACCACCTATGGCTACACCTTC
CDR3aa: CASSTTYGYTF

d_gene: TRBD1
abundance: few
v_gene: TRBV11-2
j_gene: TRBJ2-5
CDR3nt: TGTGCCAGCAGCTTAAGAGCCCGGGACAGGGGGGAGACCCAGTACTTC
CDR3aa: CASSLRARDRGETQYF

d_gene: NA
abundance: few
v_gene: TRBV29-1
j_gene: TRBJ2-7
CDR3nt: TGCAGCGTTGAAGATTGGCAGTCCTACGAGCAGTACTTC
CDR3aa: CSVEDWQSYEQYF

d_gene: TRBD1
abundance: few
v_gene: TRBV28
j_gene: TRBJ1-2
CDR3nt: TGTGCCAGCTGTACGAGGGGGCGTAGCTATGGCTACACCTTC
CDR3aa: CASCTRGRSYGYTF

d_gene: NA
abundance: few
v_gene: TRBV5-5
j_gene: TRBJ1-2
CDR3nt: TGTGCCAGCAGCTTGGGTCCAAGGGATGCCACCTTC
CDR3aa: CASSLGPRDATF

d_gene: NA
abundance: once
v_gene: TRBV25-1
j_gene: TRBJ2-2
CDR3nt: TGTGCCAGCAGTGAACGGACCGGGGAGCTGTTTTTT
CDR3aa: CASSERTGELFF